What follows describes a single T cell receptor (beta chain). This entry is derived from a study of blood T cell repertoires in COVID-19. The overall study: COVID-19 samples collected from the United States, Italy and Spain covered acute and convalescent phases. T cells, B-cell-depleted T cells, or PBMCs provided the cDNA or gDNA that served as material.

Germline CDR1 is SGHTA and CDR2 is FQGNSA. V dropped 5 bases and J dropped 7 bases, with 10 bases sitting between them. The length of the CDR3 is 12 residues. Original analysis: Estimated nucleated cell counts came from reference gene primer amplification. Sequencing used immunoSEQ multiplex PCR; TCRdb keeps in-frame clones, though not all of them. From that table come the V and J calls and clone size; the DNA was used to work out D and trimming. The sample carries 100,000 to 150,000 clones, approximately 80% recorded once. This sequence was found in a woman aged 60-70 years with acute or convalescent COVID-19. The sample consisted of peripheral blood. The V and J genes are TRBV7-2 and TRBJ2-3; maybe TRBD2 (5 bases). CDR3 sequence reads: CASSAYGNTQYF. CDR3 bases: TGTGCCAGCAGCGCCTACGGGAATACGCAGTATTTT.